This entry lists 32 T cell receptor beta chains sequenced from one sample in a study of T cells in Graves' hyperthyroidism and ophthalmopathy. RNA transcripts yielded amplified TCR beta CDR3 regions. The HTBI primer set drove a first-round RT-PCR of the TCR CDR3. MiXCR, run by TCRdb on the multiplex PCR reads, gives a single entry per CDR3 protein. The sample consists of a few hundred thousand distinct CDR3 sequences, just under 15% of them appearing once. The sample was blood. The receptor source for this set is a young woman with Graves' hyperthyroidism.

The V gene is TRBV6-1, the J gene TRBJ1-4, with D unresolved. Germline loops: CDR1 MNHNS, CDR2 SASEGT. Trimming pared 7 bases from V and 4 bases from J, leaving 19 bases between. The CDR3 loop spans 16 amino acids. The CDR3 DNA reads TGTGCCAGCACTAAACAAAGACTGGGAATTAATGAAAAACTGTTTTTT. Translation: CASTKQRLGINEKLFF.

This clonotype was observed a few times. V and J are TRBV29-1 and TRBJ2-1; 11 bases align to TRBD2. Germline CDR1 and CDR2: SQVTM and ANQGSEA. The CDR3 loop spans 15 amino acids. The J segment lost 4 bases and the V segment lost 5 bases, leaving 7 bases of the junction unmatched. In DNA form, the CDR3 reads TGCAGCGTTCCCATTACTAGCGGGAGTTACAATGAGCAGTTCTTC. Residues: CSVPITSGSYNEQFF.

This clonotype was recorded at least ten times. CDR3 loop: CATKGSGETQYF. CDR3 nucleotide sequence: TGTGCCACGAAGGGTAGCGGGGAGACCCAGTACTTC. This sequence joins TRBV24-1 and TRBJ2-5, with 7 bases that match TRBD2. The CDR3 has 12 amino acids. The V gene end was trimmed by 10 bases and the J gene end by 5 bases; junction bases not matched to a gene: 6. Germline loops: CDR1 KGHDR, CDR2 SFDVKD.

This clonotype was found a few times. The chain is built from TRBV20-1 and TRBJ2-1; a possible D gene is TRBD2 (5 bases). Germline CDR1 DFQATT, CDR2 SNEGSKA (reference sequence). The CDR3 spans 14 residues. V lost 7 bases and J 0 bases, leaving 13 bases between the germline ends. In DNA, the CDR3 is TGCAGTGTTCTTACCGGGGACTCCTACAATGAGCAGTTCTTC. Residues: CSVLTGDSYNEQFF.

The chain combines TRBV7-2 with TRBJ2-7; D perhaps matches TRBD1 (6 bases). The germline V gene has CDR1 SGHTA and CDR2 FQGNSA. V gave up 1 base and J gave up 3 bases, with 13 bases separating them. The CDR3 is 15 residues long. The CDR3 nucleotides read TGTGCCAGCAGCTTAGGCCCCCAGGGGAGCTACGAGCAGTACTTC. Protein sequence: CASSLGPQGSYEQYF.

This chain uses TRBV6-1 with TRBJ2-1; 7 nucleotides match TRBD1. Germline CDR1 reads MNHNS; CDR2 reads SASEGT. The CDR3 has 16 amino acids. With V trimmed by 5 bases and J by 5 bases, 12 bases remained unmatched. CDR3 DNA: TGTGCCAGCAGTAGATCTGACAGGGCGCCCCACAATGAGCAGTTCTTC. Translating gives CASSRSDRAPHNEQFF.

At least ten counts were recorded for this clonotype. The chain uses TRBV3-1 and TRBJ2-7; maybe TRBD2 (6 bases). Trimming shortened V by 2 bases and J by 0 bases, and 11 bases separated the two germline ends. Germline V gives CDR1 LGHDT, CDR2 YNNKEL (reference sequence). The CDR3 has 15 amino acids. The CDR3 sequence is CASSQSGRSSYEQYF. CDR3 bases: TGTGCCAGCAGCCAAAGCGGGCGGAGCTCCTACGAGCAGTACTTC.

This clonotype was observed many times. The chain uses TRBV7-9 and TRBJ2-2, with TRBD1 as a possible D gene (5 bases). The germline CDR1 and CDR2 sequences are SEHNR and FQNEAQ (reference sequence). Trimming pared 5 bases from V and 7 bases from J, leaving 8 bases between. The CDR3 is made up of 12 amino acids. The CDR3 DNA reads TGTGCCAGCAGCCCAACAGGCGGGGAGCTGTTTTTT. Encoded protein: CASSPTGGELFF.

V is TRBV6-1 and J is TRBJ2-7; D uncertain. Trimming took off 6 bases at V and 5 bases at J, with 8 bases between the two ends. In germline, CDR1 is MNHNS, CDR2 SASEGT. The CDR3 length is 11 residues. The DNA for the CDR3 is TGTGCCAGCAGCCGACGTCACGAGCAGTACTTC. Its translation is CASSRRHEQYF.

The V call is TRBV12-3 or TRBV12-4, the J call TRBJ2-1, with D unclear. The CDR3 is 12 residues long. V lost 7 bases to trimming and J lost 9 bases, with 13 bases between them. Here the CDR3 DNA reads TGTGCCAGCACCCACCCCCCGGGTGAGCAGTTCTTC. Translated, it gives CASTHPPGEQFF.

The V and J genes are TRBV3-1 and TRBJ2-2, with 8 bases lining up with TRBD1. Germline values: CDR1 LGHDT, CDR2 YNNKEL (reference sequence). This CDR3 has 15 amino acids. After removal of 7 bases from V and 4 bases from J, the junction contained 8 bases not matched to a gene. The CDR3 DNA sequence: TGTGCCAGCAAGACAGGGGCTCTTGGCACCGGGGAGCTGTTTTTT. Amino acids: CASKTGALGTGELFF. Full variable domain (remainder filled in from reference TRBV3-1 and TRBJ2-2): DTAVSQTPKYLVTQMGNDKSIKCEQNLGHDTMYWYKQDSKKFLKIMFSYNNKELIINETVPNRFSPKSPDKAHLNLHINSLELGDSAVYFCASKTGALGTGELFFGEGSRLTVL.

About this clonotype: A read error may produce the germline difference seen at one junction end. The chain links TRBV19 to TRBJ2-1; the match to TRBD2 covers 8 bases. This CDR3 is built from 14 residues. CDR1 is LNHDA and CDR2 is SQIVND in the germline V gene (reference sequence). The CDR3 bases are TGTGCCACGGGGGGGATGGTTGGGTACAATAAGCAGTTCTTC. Protein: CATGGMVGYNKQFF.

This clonotype has ten or more counts. The chain links TRBV30 to TRBJ1-5; D possibly corresponds to TRBD1 (6 bases). V was shortened by 1 base and J by 5 bases, with 9 bases between the two germline ends. The CDR3 totals 13 residues. The germline V gene has CDR1 GTSNPN and CDR2 SVGIG (reference sequence). The CDR3 DNA is TGTGCCTGGAGTGGCAGGGGAGATCAGCCCCAGCATTTT. Its translation: CAWSGRGDQPQHF.

V gene TRBV20-1 combines with J gene TRBJ1-1; D remains ambiguous. This CDR3 spans 14 amino acids. Germline loops: CDR1 DFQATT, CDR2 SNEGSKA (reference sequence). The CDR3 DNA follows: TGCAGCGTTTGGGGAGGGAATAAGAACACTGAAGCTTTCTTT. Amino acids: CSVWGGNKNTEAFF.

J is TRBJ2-1 and V is TRBV19, with no clear D. The CDR3 runs to 14 residues. CDR1 is LNHDA and CDR2 is SQIVND in the germline V gene (reference sequence). Between the trimmed V and J ends, which lost 5 bases and 6 bases, there was a span of 14 bases. The CDR3 DNA sequence: TGTGCCAGTAGTCCGAACGATCCAAGCAATGAGCAGTTCTTC. Translated, it gives CASSPNDPSNEQFF.

This clonotype was recorded at least ten times. V is TRBV20-1 and J is TRBJ2-7, with TRBD1 matching over 11 bases. The ends lost 3 bases at V and 5 bases at J; junction bases unmatched: 3. This CDR3 is 13 amino acids long. Germline values: CDR1 DFQATT, CDR2 SNEGSKA (reference sequence). The CDR3 loop is CSARGQGGHEQYF. CDR3 DNA sequence: TGCAGTGCTAGGGGACAGGGGGGCCACGAGCAGTACTTC.

This clonotype has at least ten counts. CDR3 residues: CAWSHGGTQYF. CDR3 nucleotides: TGTGCCTGGAGTCATGGAGGTACGCAGTATTTT. This chain uses TRBV30 with TRBJ2-3, with D perhaps matching TRBD2 (5 bases). The CDR3 is made up of 11 amino acids. V was trimmed by 2 bases and J by 8 bases, leaving 8 bases between them. Germline V gene data show CDR1 as GTSNPN and CDR2 as SVGIG (reference sequence). The full variable domain, with the rest looked up from reference TRBV30 and TRBJ2-3, is SQTIHQWPATLVQPVGSPLSLECTVEGTSNPNLYWYRQAAGRGLQLLFYSVGIGQISSEVPQNLSASRPQDRQFILSSKKLLLSDSGFYLCAWSHGGTQYFGPGTRLTVL.

This clonotype was detected a few times. The chain is built from TRBV12-3 or TRBV12-4 and TRBJ2-6; 7 bases align to TRBD2. After removal of 3 bases from V and 3 bases from J, the junction contained 2 bases not matched to a gene. The CDR3 is 15 amino acids. The CDR3 DNA is TGTGCCAGCAGTTTCGGGGGGTATGGGGCCAACGTCCTGACTTTC. Protein: CASSFGGYGANVLTF.

The chain is built from TRBV7-9 and TRBJ1-1, with 8 bases lining up with TRBD1. The CDR3 spans 16 residues. Unmatched junction bases numbered 10, after V lost 1 base and J lost 6 bases. Germline CDR1 is SEHNR and CDR2 is FQNEAQ (reference sequence). The CDR3: CASSLGRIGDRPEAFF. In DNA form, the CDR3 reads TGTGCCAGCAGCTTAGGACGGATAGGGGACAGGCCTGAAGCTTTCTTT. The variable domain in full, with the rest retrieved from reference TRBV7-9 and TRBJ1-1, is DTGVSQNPRHKITKRGQNVTFRCDPISEHNRLYWYRQTLGQGPEFLTYFQNEAQLEKSRLLSDRFSAERPKGSFSTLEIQRTEQGDSAMYLCASSLGRIGDRPEAFFGQGTRLTVV.

This clonotype showed up just a few times. The chain couples TRBV9 to TRBJ2-1; a weak D match, TRBD2 (6 bases). Germline V lookup: CDR1 SGDLS, CDR2 YYNGEE. There are 15 residues in the CDR3. V was cut by 0 bases and J by 6 bases, with 13 bases left in between. Here the CDR3 DNA reads TGTGCCAGCAGCGTAGAATCGGGGGAGAGCAATGAGCAGTTCTTC. It translates to CASSVESGESNEQFF.

This clonotype was observed many times. V usage is TRBV7-8 and J usage is TRBJ2-7, with D uncertain. The CDR3 is 15 residues long. From germline, CDR1 is SGHVS and CDR2 FQNEAQ. Trimming took off 3 bases at V and 0 bases at J, with 12 bases between the two ends. The CDR3 nucleotides read TGTGCCAGCAGCTTTGAATTCCTGAACTCCTACGAGCAGTACTTC. Amino acid sequence: CASSFEFLNSYEQYF.

This clonotype was counted only a few times. V usage is TRBV30 and J usage is TRBJ2-7; tentative D call: TRBD2 (5 bases). V was pared by 3 bases and J by 6 bases, with 9 bases between. This CDR3 is built from 11 residues. CDR1 and CDR2 from the germline V gene are GTSNPN and SVGIG (reference sequence). DNA for the CDR3: TGTGCCTGGAGCGGGGTCGTCGAGCAGTACTTC. This encodes CAWSGVVEQYF.

This clonotype was seen repeatedly, ten times or more. The gene calls are TRBV4-1 and TRBJ2-5; D remains unclear. In germline, CDR1 is MGHRA, CDR2 YSYEKL. There are 13 residues in the CDR3. Trimming removed 0 bases at V and 8 bases at J, with 10 bases between. This chain's CDR3 is CASSQDLVGTQYF. The CDR3 bases are TGCGCCAGCAGCCAAGATTTGGTCGGAACCCAGTACTTC.

The rearrangement links TRBV4-1 to TRBJ2-4; D may match TRBD1 or TRBD2 (5 bases each). V was pared by 3 bases and J by 7 bases, with 19 bases between. The germline V gene encodes CDR1 MGHRA and CDR2 YSYEKL. The CDR3 consists of 16 residues. CDR3 loop: CASSQHNPGWENIQYF. Here the CDR3 DNA reads TGCGCCAGCAGCCAGCATAATCCAGGGTGGGAGAACATTCAGTACTTC.

This clonotype was counted many times. This chain uses TRBV6-6 with TRBJ1-1; no clear D. The V gene's germline CDR1 is MNHNY and CDR2 SVGAGI (reference sequence). The CDR3 is made up of 14 amino acids. V was pared by 2 bases and J by 0 bases, with 7 bases between. CDR3 amino acids: CASSYRAMNTEAFF. The CDR3 DNA follows: TGTGCCAGCAGTTACAGGGCTATGAACACTGAAGCTTTCTTT.

This clonotype has just a few counts. J is TRBJ2-5 and V is TRBV12-3 or TRBV12-4, with a weak D call TRBD1 (5 bases). Trimming pared 6 bases from V and 6 bases from J, leaving 14 bases between. CDR3 size: 13 residues. The CDR3 DNA is TGTGCCAGCAGCCCCTTGGGGCCCCAGACCCAGTACTTC. Amino acid sequence: CASSPLGPQTQYF.

The chain uses TRBV7-2 and TRBJ1-6; 7 nucleotides agree with TRBD1. Germline CDR1 reads SGHTA; CDR2 reads FQGNSA. The CDR3 contains 15 residues. The junction had 8 bases not matched to a gene; V was cut back by 5 bases and J by 7 bases. CDR3 sequence: CASSLLTGRNSPLHF. DNA of the CDR3: TGTGCCAGCAGCCTCCTGACAGGGAGGAATTCACCCCTCCACTTT.

This chain uses TRBV7-9 with TRBJ2-1; 7 nucleotides align to TRBD2. CDR1 and CDR2 from the germline V gene are SEHNR and FQNEAQ (reference sequence). V dropped 5 bases and J dropped 14; count of bases not matched to a gene: 6. This CDR3 has 11 residues. CDR3: CASSRTSVEFF. CDR3 coding DNA: TGTGCCAGCAGCAGGACTAGTGTAGAGTTCTTC.

This chain links TRBV12-3 or TRBV12-4 with TRBJ2-1, with a weak D call TRBD2 (5 bases). This CDR3 comprises 13 residues. Trimming removed 7 bases from V and 5 bases from J, with 12 bases in between. The CDR3 sequence is CASITDGDNEQFF. The CDR3 DNA reads as TGTGCCAGCATAACGGACGGGGACAATGAGCAGTTCTTC.

This clonotype was seen many times. This sequence joins TRBV28 and TRBJ2-5, with D possibly matching TRBD2 (5 bases). This CDR3 is 16 amino acids long. CDR1 is MDHEN, CDR2 SYDVKM, per germline. V was clipped by 7 bases and J by 2 bases, with 20 bases between them. The DNA of the CDR3 is TGTGCCAGCACCAGTCGGGGAAGAAACCTTCAAGAGACCCAGTACTTC. It yields the protein CASTSRGRNLQETQYF.

This clonotype has ten or more counts. The rearrangement uses TRBV11-2 and TRBJ1-1; D perhaps matches TRBD1 (5 bases). Deletions cut 4 bases from V and 1 base from J, with 13 bases between. Per the germline V gene, CDR1 is SGHAT and CDR2 is FQNNGV. This CDR3 contains 15 residues. CDR3 loop: CASSSLRGTNTEAFF. CDR3 DNA: TGTGCCAGCAGCTCCCTACGAGGGACGAACACTGAAGCTTTCTTT.

This clonotype was seen at least ten times. This rearrangement joins TRBV7-9 to TRBJ2-3; 13 bases match TRBD2. Germline CDR1 and CDR2: SEHNR and FQNEAQ (reference sequence). V was pared by 5 bases and J by 3 bases, with 8 bases of the junction left unmatched. The CDR3 loop spans 17 amino acids. The chain's CDR3 is CASSPQGLAGITDTQYF. The CDR3 region has the DNA TGTGCCAGCAGCCCTCAGGGACTAGCGGGAATAACAGATACGCAGTATTTT.